This T cell receptor beta chain emerged from a study of T-cell memory formation after mild COVID-19. Study-level findings and limits: Among CD4+ contracting clones, most were CM and EM, and CD8+ ones EMRA.

Constant-segment primers served in 5'RACE that generated TCR alpha and TCR beta cDNA libraries bearing sample barcodes and UMIs. MiXCR, run by TCRdb on the 5' RACE reads, gives a single entry per CDR3 protein. The table shows 75,000 to 95,000 distinct CDR3 sequences, with about an eighth occurring only once. As regards this clonotype: Its antigen is unidentified.

This CDR3 is 14 amino acids long. V lost 5 bases and J 2 bases, leaving 16 bases between the germline ends. Per the germline V gene, CDR1 is DFQATT and CDR2 is SNEGSKA (reference sequence). This receptor was taken from an adult woman who had mild COVID-19 (a few samples of this study predate the infection). Cell type and time point are not known. The specimen was PBMCs or a T cell subset sorted from them (not recorded which). This rearrangement joins TRBV20-1 to TRBJ2-7; no reliable D call. CDR3 sequence: CSAYPPSFTYEQYF. CDR3 nucleotide sequence: TGCAGTGCTTACCCCCCCAGTTTTACCTACGAGCAGTACTTC.